What follows are 14 T cell receptor beta chains derived from one specimen sequenced in a study of T cells after yellow fever vaccination. TCRdb fed the 5' RACE reads into MiXCR, producing one record per CDR3 protein. Of more than 350,000 distinct CDR3 sequences detected, around 10% appear once; the ten largest clones hold about 17%. The specimen comprised PBMCs, sampled on the day of the first yellow fever vaccination. The receptors stem from a man younger than 35 who received the YFV17D yellow fever vaccine.

The V call is TRBV7-9, the J call TRBJ1-1; TRBD1 matches 7 bases. Germline V gene sequence: CDR1 SEHNR, CDR2 FQNEAQ (reference sequence). V gave up 5 bases and J gave up 4 bases; unmatched junction bases: 7. The CDR3 has 14 residues. In DNA, the CDR3 is TGTGCCAGCAGCATAGGGGGCCAGTCCACTGAAGCTTTCTTT. Translated, it gives CASSIGGQSTEAFF.

This rearrangement joins TRBV12-3 or TRBV12-4 to TRBJ1-6, with D perhaps TRBD1 (5 bases). V lost 3 bases and J lost 13, with 10 bases in between. CDR3 length: 12 residues. CDR3 sequence (DNA): TGTGCCAGCAGTTTTAAGGAGGGGCCCCTCCACTTT. This encodes CASSFKEGPLHF.

This clonotype has a handful of counts. The chain combines TRBV6-5 with TRBJ1-3; no clear D. Germline-derived CDR1 and CDR2 are MNHEY and SVGAGI. The CDR3 covers 15 residues. V gave up 2 bases and J gave up 0 bases, with 8 bases separating them. The CDR3 DNA sequence: TGTGCCAGCAGTTACCGAGCGTACTCTGGAAACACCATATATTTT. Encoded protein: CASSYRAYSGNTIYF.

This chain joins TRBV7-9 and TRBJ1-6; D call uncertain. Between the trimmed V and J ends, which lost 3 bases and 0 bases, there was a span of 9 bases. The CDR3 is made up of 16 amino acids. Germline V CDR1 and CDR2: SEHNR, FQNEAQ (reference sequence). Here the CDR3 DNA reads TGTGCCAGCAGCTTGTTGAGCAGCTCCTATAATTCACCCCTCCACTTT. Translating it yields CASSLLSSSYNSPLHF. Together with reference TRBV7-9 and TRBJ1-6, the CDR3 gives the full variable domain: DTGVSQNPRHKITKRGQNVTFRCDPISEHNRLYWYRQTLGQGPEFLTYFQNEAQLEKSRLLSDRFSAERPKGSFSTLEIQRTEQGDSAMYLCASSLLSSSYNSPLHFGNGTRLTVT.

This chain uses TRBV6-4 with TRBJ2-2, with D perhaps matching TRBD1 (5 bases). CDR1 and CDR2 from the germline V gene are MRHNA and SNTAGT. The CDR3 covers 13 residues. Trimming cost V 8 bases and J 11 bases, with 18 bases left between them. The CDR3 bases are TGTGCCAGCGGCCACTCAGGGTCATCAGAGCTGTTTTTT. As protein: CASGHSGSSELFF.

The J gene is TRBJ2-2, the V gene TRBV2; D tentatively reads TRBD1 or TRBD2 (5 bases each). V lost 6 bases and J lost 2, with 10 bases in between. Germline V gene sequence: CDR1 SNHLY, CDR2 FYNNEI. The CDR3 totals 14 residues. CDR3 DNA sequence: TGTGCCAGCAGCAGGGAGAGAAACACCGGGGAGCTGTTTTTT. Protein sequence: CASSRERNTGELFF.

This clonotype has a count of ten or more. V and J are TRBV12-3 or TRBV12-4 and TRBJ2-5; D is unclear. Trimming stripped 2 bases from V and 4 bases from J, with 8 bases between. This CDR3 region has 13 residues. This CDR3 is CASSLWGSETQYF. Here the CDR3 DNA reads TGTGCCAGCAGTTTATGGGGATCAGAGACCCAGTACTTC.

The genes are TRBV3-1 and TRBJ2-5; maybe TRBD1 (6 bases). V gave up 8 bases and J gave up 3 bases, with 10 bases separating them. Germline assignment: CDR1 LGHDT and CDR2 YNNKEL (reference sequence). The CDR3 extends over 12 amino acids. CDR3: CASGGSEETQYF. The CDR3 coding sequence is TGTGCCAGCGGGGGCTCGGAAGAGACCCAGTACTTC.

The CDR3 nucleotides read TGTGCCAGCAGTCCTCCCGGACAGCAGAATGAAAAACTGTTTTTT. Translation: CASSPPGQQNEKLFF. The chain recombines TRBV12-3 or TRBV12-4 with TRBJ1-4; a possible D gene is TRBD1 (6 bases). Trimming removed 5 bases from V and 5 bases from J, with 15 bases in between. The CDR3 consists of 15 residues.

The rearrangement links TRBV20-1 to TRBJ2-3; weak D call: TRBD2 (6 bases). Germline CDR1 is DFQATT and CDR2 is SNEGSKA (reference sequence). This CDR3 region has 13 residues. The germline V and J ends were trimmed by 2 bases and 5 bases, with 11 bases remaining between them. CDR3 region: CSARMTSLDTQYF. DNA for the CDR3: TGCAGTGCTAGAATGACTAGTCTAGATACGCAGTATTTT.

This sequence joins TRBV19 and TRBJ2-2, with D maybe TRBD1 (5 bases). Deletions cut 4 bases from V and 2 bases from J, with 11 bases between. Germline CDR1 reads LNHDA; CDR2 reads SQIVND (reference sequence). The CDR3 runs 15 residues. DNA for the CDR3: TGTGCCAGTAGTAGAGGTGACAGAAACACCGGGGAGCTGTTTTTT. This encodes CASSRGDRNTGELFF.

This sequence joins TRBV19 and TRBJ1-3; D gene uncertain. The CDR3 runs to 15 residues. Germline V gives CDR1 LNHDA, CDR2 SQIVND (reference sequence). The ends were cut back, 1 base at V and 2 bases at J, with 9 bases in the middle. CDR3 DNA sequence: TGTGCCAGTAGTATAGGCGGAAGCGCTGGAAACACCATATATTTT. It yields the protein CASSIGGSAGNTIYF.

The gene calls are TRBV18 and TRBJ2-3; D is tentatively TRBD1 or TRBD2 (5 bases each). Per germline, CDR1 KGHSH and CDR2 LQKENI. Trimming removed 2 bases from V and 1 base from J, with 13 bases in between. The CDR3 extends over 16 amino acids. Here the CDR3 reads CASSPFSGRRTDTQYF. The CDR3 region has the DNA TGTGCCAGCTCACCATTCTCGGGGCGGCGCACAGATACGCAGTATTTT.

The chain is built from TRBV28 and TRBJ1-2, with a tentative D call TRBD1 (5 bases). Germline CDR1 reads MDHEN; CDR2 reads SYDVKM. V lost 7 bases, J lost 8 bases, and 23 bases lay in between. The CDR3 runs to 15 residues. As DNA, the CDR3 is TGTGCCAGCATCGGTTCAGGGTATTATTCTACCGGCTACACCTTC. Protein: CASIGSGYYSTGYTF.